One and the same sample provided the 32 T cell receptor beta chains below, sequenced in a study of Tregs in tolerant kidney transplant recipients (dated by TCRdb to between 2018 and 2021). Related donors were used in the transplants with nonmyeloablative bone marrow transplantation, and mixed chimerism was transient in the human trials. The library was obtained by the immunoSEQ multiplex PCR assay. The table was pulled from immuneACCESS by TCRdb, which kept in-frame rearrangements only. Such tables lose some clones; where checked, under half of the loss comes from unresolved V genes, and the rest has no known cause. A total of 81,000 or so clones appear in this sample, about 91% of them only once. The ten largest clonotypes hold more than 1.5% of the sample. Here the sequenced sample was CD4+ T cells from blood (PBMCs), taken 24 months after the transplant. These receptors originate from a human patient who received a combined kidney and bone marrow transplant. Following transplantation, part of the T cell population may be supplied by the graft donor rather than the patient.

The chain employs TRBV10-3 and TRBJ2-5, with a weak D call TRBD2 (6 bases). This CDR3 is 17 amino acids long. The V end lost 4 bases, the J end lost 9 bases, and 27 bases lay between the germline ends. Germline CDR1 reads ENHRY; CDR2 reads SYGVKD. DNA for the CDR3: TGTGCCATCAGTGGGCCTGATCTAAGGGAACGCCCGGGGGCCCAGTACTTC. Translation gives CAISGPDLRERPGAQYF.

This chain uses TRBV6-1 with TRBJ1-1, with 7 positions matching TRBD1. The CDR3 sequence is 15 residues long. V lost 7 bases to trimming and J lost 0 bases; unmatched junction nucleotides: 8. Germline CDR1 MNHNS, CDR2 SASEGT. The CDR3 loop is CASKIGQAMNTEAFF. CDR3 nucleotides: TGTGCCAGCAAGATTGGACAGGCCATGAACACTGAAGCTTTCTTT.

The chain has TRBV18 and TRBJ2-3, with 14 bases fitting TRBD2. The V segment lost 5 bases and the J segment 6 bases; nucleotides outside the gene matches: 7. Germline assignment: CDR1 KGHSH and CDR2 LQKENI. CDR3 size: 16 residues. The CDR3 bases are TGTGCCAGCTCAAGACAAGGACTAGCGGGAGGTGATACGCAGTATTTT. Translated: CASSRQGLAGGDTQYF.

The gene calls are TRBV7-3 and TRBJ2-3; 14 nucleotides agree with TRBD2. Per germline, CDR1 SGHTA and CDR2 FQGTGA. With V trimmed by 0 bases and J by 4 bases, 6 bases remained unmatched. CDR3 length: 18 residues. CDR3 sequence reads: CASSLTGGLAGESDTQYF. CDR3 bases: TGTGCCAGCAGCTTAACAGGGGGACTAGCGGGAGAGTCAGATACGCAGTATTTT.

This rearrangement joins TRBV25-1 to TRBJ2-1, with 9 bases fitting TRBD1. V was clipped by 2 bases and J by 8 bases; unmatched bases: 7. The germline V gene has CDR1 MGHDK and CDR2 SYGVNS. The CDR3 consists of 15 residues. The DNA of the CDR3 is TGTGCCAGCAGTGAAAGACAGGGGGGGGACTATGAGCAGTTCTTC. Its protein is CASSERQGGDYEQFF.

The chain joins TRBV27 to TRBJ1-2; D is uncertain. V lost 2 bases and J lost 5, with 18 bases in between. Germline values: CDR1 MNHEY, CDR2 SMNVEV (reference sequence). This CDR3 spans 16 amino acids. CDR3 residues: CASSLGVVNGLYGYTF. CDR3 sequence (DNA): TGTGCCAGCAGTTTAGGTGTAGTTAATGGACTTTATGGCTACACCTTC.

This chain uses TRBV4-1 with TRBJ2-7; tentative D call: TRBD2 (6 bases). This CDR3 has 14 amino acids. Germline V gives CDR1 MGHRA, CDR2 YSYEKL. The ends were cut back, 4 bases at V and 4 bases at J, with 14 bases in the middle. CDR3 nucleotide sequence: TGCGCCAGCAGCCGGACGGGACTGAATTACGAGCAGTACTTC. This gives the protein CASSRTGLNYEQYF.

The chain has TRBV5-6 and TRBJ1-2, with D possibly matching TRBD1 (6 bases). This CDR3 spans 12 amino acids. The V gene's germline CDR1 is SGHDT and CDR2 YYEEEE. The V and J ends lost 1 base and 7 bases respectively, with 8 bases between them. The CDR3 loop reads CASSLQGPGYTF. The CDR3 coding sequence is TGTGCCAGCAGCTTGCAGGGGCCTGGCTACACCTTC.

A remark on this clone: This same CDR3 is encoded by further DNA sequences in the sample. The V gene is TRBV27, the J gene TRBJ1-6, with a possible D match to TRBD1 (6 bases). V was pared by 6 bases and J by 0 bases, with 18 bases between. The CDR3 is 18 amino acids. Germline values: CDR1 MNHEY, CDR2 SMNVEV (reference sequence). In nucleotides, the CDR3 is TGTGCCAGCAGCCCATGGGGACACATCAGCTCCTATAATTCACCCCTCCACTTT. It translates to CASSPWGHISSYNSPLHF.

The V gene is TRBV2, the J gene TRBJ2-7; the D gene is possibly TRBD2 (6 bases). CDR3 length: 15 residues. V shed 6 bases and J shed 0 bases, with 15 bases lying between them. Germline loops: CDR1 SNHLY, CDR2 FYNNEI. The CDR3 here is CASRGTVIPSYEQYF. The DNA of the CDR3 is TGTGCCAGCAGGGGGACTGTTATCCCCTCCTACGAGCAGTACTTC.

The V gene is TRBV5-1, the J gene TRBJ2-7; weak D call: TRBD2 (6 bases). Trimming cost V 3 bases and J 3 bases, with 16 bases left between them. This CDR3 is 15 amino acids long. CDR1 SGHRS and CDR2 YFSETQ come from the germline V gene. Here the CDR3 reads CASSWTSNGSYEQYF. The DNA of the CDR3 is TGCGCCAGCAGCTGGACGTCTAACGGGAGCTACGAGCAGTACTTC. Filled out from reference TRBV5-1 and TRBJ2-7, the complete variable domain reads KAGVTQTPRYLIKTRGQQVTLSCSPISGHRSVSWYQQTPGQGLQFLFEYFSETQRNKGNFPGRFSGRQFSNSRSEMNVSTLELGDSALYLCASSWTSNGSYEQYFGPGTRLTVT.

The V gene is TRBV7-2, the J gene TRBJ2-3; perhaps TRBD2 as D (6 bases). The germline V gene encodes CDR1 SGHTA and CDR2 FQGNSA. There are 16 residues in the CDR3. V lost 4 bases, J lost 3 bases, and 17 bases lay in between. The CDR3 protein is CASSYGVGGGTDTQYF. The CDR3 coding sequence is TGTGCCAGCAGCTACGGGGTGGGAGGAGGGACAGATACGCAGTATTTT. Full variable domain (outside the CDR3, taken from reference TRBV7-2 and TRBJ2-3): GAGVSQSPSNKVTEKGKDVELRCDPISGHTALYWYRQSLGQGLEFLIYFQGNSAPDKSGLPSDRFSAERTGGSVSTLTIQRTQQEDSAVYLCASSYGVGGGTDTQYFGPGTRLTVL.

The chain couples TRBV9 to TRBJ1-4; D perhaps matches TRBD1 (6 bases). CDR1 and CDR2 (germline): SGDLS, YYNGEE. There are 13 residues in the CDR3. Trimming cost V 7 bases and J 2 bases, with 9 bases left between them. CDR3 region: CASSGGTNEKLFF. CDR3 nucleotide sequence: TGTGCCAGCTCGGGGGGCACTAATGAAAAACTGTTTTTT.

V usage is TRBV5-1 and J usage is TRBJ2-3; 9 bases map to TRBD2. V shed 4 bases, J shed 4 bases, and the junction held 7 bases outside the gene matches. This CDR3 contains 15 residues. Germline lookup yields CDR1 SGHRS and CDR2 YFSETQ. CDR3 amino acids: CASSPAAGGADTQYF. The CDR3 nucleotides read TGCGCCAGCAGCCCAGCAGCGGGAGGCGCAGATACGCAGTATTTT. Drawing the rest from reference TRBV5-1 and TRBJ2-3, the complete variable domain is KAGVTQTPRYLIKTRGQQVTLSCSPISGHRSVSWYQQTPGQGLQFLFEYFSETQRNKGNFPGRFSGRQFSNSRSEMNVSTLELGDSALYLCASSPAAGGADTQYFGPGTRLTVL.

V gene TRBV7-2 combines with J gene TRBJ2-7; D perhaps matches TRBD2 (6 bases). This CDR3 has 14 residues. The germline CDR1 and CDR2 sequences are SGHTA and FQGNSA. V was pared by 1 base and J by 3 bases, with 10 bases between. The CDR3 coding sequence is TGTGCCAGCAGCTTAGTTAGTAGCGGCTACGAGCAGTACTTC. Encoded protein: CASSLVSSGYEQYF.

The rearrangement joins TRBV6-5 to TRBJ2-7; possibly TRBD2 for D (6 bases). From germline, CDR1 is MNHEY and CDR2 SVGAGI. Trimming stripped 0 bases from V and 0 bases from J, with 12 bases between. The length of the CDR3 is 16 residues. The CDR3 reads CASSYSSGWSSYEQYF. CDR3 sequence (DNA): TGTGCCAGCAGTTACTCTAGCGGTTGGAGCTCCTACGAGCAGTACTTC.

On this clone itself: The same CDR3 can be traced to other DNA sequences in this sample. V is TRBV7-9 and J is TRBJ1-6; no clear D gene. Germline V gene data show CDR1 as SEHNR and CDR2 as FQNEAQ (reference sequence). Trimming took 8 bases from V and 13 from J, leaving 27 bases between them. The CDR3 covers 16 residues. CDR3 sequence: CASGRGGSRFGSPLHF. The CDR3 nucleotides read TGTGCCAGCGGGCGCGGAGGATCAAGATTTGGGTCCCCCCTCCACTTT.

The gene calls are TRBV28 and TRBJ2-7, with 8 bases matching TRBD1. The CDR3 runs to 17 residues. Germline lookup yields CDR1 MDHEN and CDR2 SYDVKM. J gave up 2 bases and V 6 bases, and 15 bases lay outside the gene matches. The chain's CDR3 is CASSPRLGQGKTYEQYF. The CDR3 DNA sequence: TGTGCCAGCAGCCCACGGCTTGGACAGGGAAAAACCTACGAGCAGTACTTC.

This clone is a singleton in its sample. The chain combines TRBV28 with TRBJ2-3; unclear D gene. Per germline, CDR1 MDHEN and CDR2 SYDVKM. CDR3 length: 13 residues. V was clipped by 5 bases and J by 2 bases, with 8 bases between them. The chain's CDR3 is CASSNRDTDTQYF. The CDR3 DNA reads as TGTGCCAGCAGTAACCGAGACACAGATACGCAGTATTTT. Using reference TRBV28 and TRBJ2-3 for the parts outside the CDR3, the full variable domain is DVKVTQSSRYLVKRTGEKVFLECVQDMDHENMFWYRQDPGLGLRLIYFSYDVKMKEKGDIPEGYSVSREKKERFSLILESASTNQTSMYLCASSNRDTDTQYFGPGTRLTVL.

The V and J genes are TRBV29-1 and TRBJ2-1, with TRBD1 as a possible D gene (8 bases). V was shortened by 5 bases and J by 8 bases, with 16 bases between the two germline ends. This CDR3 comprises 13 residues. Germline lookup yields CDR1 SQVTM and CDR2 ANQGSEA. The CDR3 sequence: CSVNRGGEDEQFF. The CDR3 DNA sequence: TGCAGCGTTAACAGGGGGGGGGAGGATGAGCAGTTCTTC.

V gene TRBV7-2 combines with J gene TRBJ2-1; D is possibly TRBD1 (7 bases). Germline CDR1 and CDR2: SGHTA and FQGNSA. Trimming took off 4 bases at V and 10 bases at J, with 14 bases between the two ends. The CDR3 is 13 residues long. CDR3 coding DNA: TGTGCCAGCAGCTCCCAGGGGGGAAGCGAGCAGTTCTTC. Residues: CASSSQGGSEQFF.

This chain joins TRBV27 and TRBJ2-5; D is unclear. The CDR3 length is 15 residues. Trimming shortened V by 6 bases and J by 5 bases, and 19 bases separated the two germline ends. Germline V CDR1 and CDR2: MNHEY, SMNVEV (reference sequence). CDR3 protein: CASRTGSISGETQYF. For the CDR3, the DNA is TGTGCCAGCAGGACCGGGTCTATTAGTGGGGAGACCCAGTACTTC.

V and J are TRBV6-5 and TRBJ2-3; TRBD2 agrees at 9 bases. Germline CDR1 reads MNHEY; CDR2 reads SVGAGI. The V gene end was trimmed by 10 bases and the J gene end by 1 base; junction bases not matched to a gene: 3. CDR3 length: 13 residues. The CDR3 DNA sequence: TGTGCCACCCGACTAGCGGGCACAGATACGCAGTATTTT. This gives the protein CATRLAGTDTQYF.

This clone has a single count. The chain employs TRBV29-1 and TRBJ1-1; D remains unclear. The germline gives CDR1 SQVTM, CDR2 ANQGSEA. V shed 7 bases and J shed 0 bases, with 15 bases lying between them. This CDR3 spans 14 amino acids. Here the CDR3 DNA reads TGCAGCGGGAAGAGAGGGTTGGTGAACACTGAAGCTTTCTTT. It yields the protein CSGKRGLVNTEAFF.

V and J are TRBV19 and TRBJ2-4; 7 bases match TRBD2. This CDR3 comprises 19 residues. In germline, CDR1 is LNHDA, CDR2 SQIVND (reference sequence). The junction had 17 bases not matched to a gene; V was cut back by 5 bases and J by 1 base. CDR3 sequence reads: CASSPWTSLGMWAKNIQYF. In DNA form, the CDR3 reads TGTGCCAGTAGTCCATGGACTAGTTTGGGGATGTGGGCCAAAAACATTCAGTACTTC.

V usage is TRBV2 and J usage is TRBJ1-1; the D gene is possibly TRBD1 (5 bases). The CDR3 has 20 amino acids. Germline V gene sequence: CDR1 SNHLY, CDR2 FYNNEI. V was trimmed by 8 bases and J by 4 bases, leaving 35 bases between them. CDR3 loop: CASSMPPPVREVFRSTEAFF. The CDR3 nucleotides read TGTGCCAGCTCTATGCCCCCTCCGGTCAGGGAAGTGTTTAGGAGCACTGAAGCTTTCTTT. The whole variable domain, remainder taken from reference TRBV2 and TRBJ1-1, is EPEVTQTPSHQVTQMGQEVILRCVPISNHLYFYWYRQILGQKVEFLVSFYNNEISEKSEIFDDQFSVERPDGSNFTLKIRSTKLEDSAMYFCASSMPPPVREVFRSTEAFFGQGTRLTVV.

A note on this clone: Compared with germline, one end of the junction differs, possibly owing to a read error. This chain connects TRBV7-9 to TRBJ2-7; weak D call: TRBD1 (6 bases). The CDR3 totals 13 residues. Germline CDR1 reads SEHNR; CDR2 reads FQNEAQ (reference sequence). CDR3 nucleotide sequence: TGTGCCAGCAGCCCACTGGGGGATCTTCAGGGGAACTTC. It yields the protein CASSPLGDLQGNF.

The gene calls are TRBV5-1 and TRBJ2-3; D may be TRBD2 (6 bases). Germline-derived CDR1 and CDR2 are SGHRS and YFSETQ. CDR3 length: 14 amino acids. With 4 bases removed from V and 3 bases from J, the gap between germline ends came to 12 bases. The CDR3 DNA sequence: TGCGCCAGCAGCCTAAGTCGGGGGACAGATACGCAGTATTTT. Translated, it gives CASSLSRGTDTQYF.

This clone was seen more than once but under ten times. V usage is TRBV6-6 and J usage is TRBJ1-5; D is possibly TRBD1 (6 bases). CDR1 MNHNY and CDR2 SVGAGI come from the germline V gene (reference sequence). This CDR3 spans 15 amino acids. V was pared by 4 bases and J by 3 bases, with 13 bases between. The CDR3 here is CASSFQDSFNQPQHF. For the CDR3, the DNA is TGTGCCAGCAGTTTCCAGGACAGCTTCAATCAGCCCCAGCATTTT.

V and J are TRBV4-2 and TRBJ1-2, with a weak D call TRBD1 (5 bases). The V and J ends lost 0 bases and 4 bases respectively, with 12 bases between them. This CDR3 region has 15 residues. CDR1 LGHNA and CDR2 YNFKEQ come from the germline V gene. The chain's CDR3 is CASSQDRQGGYGYTF. The CDR3 DNA follows: TGTGCCAGCAGCCAAGACCGGCAGGGCGGCTATGGCTACACCTTC.

In nucleotides, the CDR3 is TGCGCCACCACTAGTGGGGTGGGGAAAAACACTGAAGCTTTCTTT. It specifies CATTSGVGKNTEAFF. The chain has TRBV10-1 and TRBJ1-1; D not certain. The CDR3 runs to 15 residues. Trimming shortened V by 10 bases and J by 2 bases, and 20 bases separated the two germline ends. Germline CDR1 is WNHNN and CDR2 is SYGVQD (reference sequence).

The J gene is TRBJ1-3, the V gene TRBV19, with D tentatively TRBD1 (6 bases). The ends were cut back, 3 bases at V and 4 bases at J, with 13 bases in the middle. The CDR3 is made up of 15 amino acids. The germline V gene has CDR1 LNHDA and CDR2 SQIVND (reference sequence). DNA for the CDR3: TGTGCCAGTAGTATCTCGGCAGGGGTAGGAAACACCATATATTTT. It encodes CASSISAGVGNTIYF.